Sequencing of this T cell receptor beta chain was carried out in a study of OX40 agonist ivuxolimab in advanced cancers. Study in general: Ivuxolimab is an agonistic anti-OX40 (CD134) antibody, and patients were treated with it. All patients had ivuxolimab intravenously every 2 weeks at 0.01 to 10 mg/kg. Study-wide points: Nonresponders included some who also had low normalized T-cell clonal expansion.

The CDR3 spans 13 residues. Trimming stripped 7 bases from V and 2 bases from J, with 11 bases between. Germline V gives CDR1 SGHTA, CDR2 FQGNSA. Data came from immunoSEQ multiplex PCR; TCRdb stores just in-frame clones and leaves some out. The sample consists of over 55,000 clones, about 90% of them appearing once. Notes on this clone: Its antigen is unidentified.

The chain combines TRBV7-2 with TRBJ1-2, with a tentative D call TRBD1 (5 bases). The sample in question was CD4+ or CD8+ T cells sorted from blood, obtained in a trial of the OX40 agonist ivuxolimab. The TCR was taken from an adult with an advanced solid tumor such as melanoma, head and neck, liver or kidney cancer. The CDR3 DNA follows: TGTGCCAGCACTAGGGGTTTCAACTATGGCTACACCTTC. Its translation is CASTRGFNYGYTF. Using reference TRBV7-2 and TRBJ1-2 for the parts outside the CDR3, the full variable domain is GAGVSQSPSNKVTEKGKDVELRCDPISGHTALYWYRQSLGQGLEFLIYFQGNSAPDKSGLPSDRFSAERTGGSVSTLTIQRTQQEDSAVYLCASTRGFNYGYTFGSGTRLTVV.